The present T cell receptor beta chain was sequenced within a study of blood T cell repertoires in COVID-19. Whole-study context: COVID-19 samples from acute and convalescent phases originated in the United States, Italy and Spain. Nucleic acid was either cDNA or gDNA, and it came from T cells, B-cell-depleted T cells, or PBMCs.

Authors' processing steps: Amplification from reference gene primers served as the basis for estimated nucleated cell counts. Profiling relied on immunoSEQ multiplex PCR, and the TCRdb table lists in-frame clones only, not all of them. V, J and clone size are those of that table, while D and trimming were read from the DNA. The sample lists approximately 92,000 clones, 87% occurring once. From germline, CDR1 is KGHSH and CDR2 LQKENI. V was shortened by 3 bases and J by 6 bases, with 12 bases between the two germline ends. CDR3 length: 13 residues. V gene TRBV18 combines with J gene TRBJ2-7; possibly TRBD2 for D (5 bases). The sequence was collected from a woman in her sixties with COVID-19, enrolled during active disease. Sequenced input: peripheral blood. CDR3 protein: CASSPNGRGEQYF. The CDR3 bases are TGTGCCAGCTCACCGAATGGTCGGGGCGAGCAGTACTTC.